This TCR beta chain was identified during a study of blood T cells in healthy people across ages. Study summary: About one barcoded TCR beta cDNA was captured per two T cells.

This clonotype was recorded many times. Germline-derived CDR1 and CDR2 are SQVTM and ANQGSEA. The CDR3 is made up of 13 amino acids. V lost 4 bases to trimming and J lost 3 bases, with 11 bases between them. Combining a sample-barcoded 5' primer with a J-beta primer mix, a second PCR ran for about 6 to 11 cycles. TCRdb re-called the 5' RACE reads through MiXCR, storing one row per CDR3 protein. The sample lists some 1.5 million distinct CDR3 sequences, 25% to 30% occurring once. This TCR came from a woman in her 30s in good health. The chain carries TRBV29-1 and TRBJ2-3; D is undetermined. The specimen was blood. The DNA for the CDR3 is TGCAGCGTTGTGCGTCCTCTTACAGATACGCAGTATTTT. It yields the protein CSVVRPLTDTQYF.